Shown below are 23 T cell receptor beta chains from a single sample sequenced in a study of siplizumab effects on memory and regulatory T cells. Only in-frame clones appear in the TCRdb table, and some are missing; sequencing was by immunoSEQ multiplex PCR. The sample carries 50,000 to 75,000 clones, 70% to 80% recorded once. Specimen: memory CD4+ T cells sorted from blood. The source is a human donor in good health.

This sequence joins TRBV14 and TRBJ1-1; no clear D gene. The V gene lost 4 bases and the J gene lost 0 bases, with 6 bases spanning the gap. The CDR3 runs to 13 residues. Germline V gene lookup returns CDR1 SGHDN and CDR2 FVKESK. The CDR3 loop reads CASSRQLNTEAFF. Written as DNA, the CDR3 is TGTGCCAGCAGCCGACAACTGAACACTGAAGCTTTCTTT. The full variable domain, rest sourced from reference TRBV14 and TRBJ1-1, is EAGVTQFPSHSVIEKGQTVTLRCDPISGHDNLYWYRRVMGKEIKFLLHFVKESKQDESGMPNNRFLAERTGGTYSTLKVQPAELEDSGVYFCASSRQLNTEAFFGQGTRLTVV.

This sequence joins TRBV21-1 and TRBJ2-5. TRBV21-1 is annotated as a pseudogene. CDR3 length equals 12 residues. CDR3 DNA sequence: TGTGCCAGCCCCACCCCCTGGGAGACCCAGTACTTC. This encodes CASPTPWETQYF.

V gene TRBV12-5 combines with J gene TRBJ1-3; a possible D gene is TRBD1 (6 bases). The CDR3 contains 16 residues. The V end lost 1 base, the J end lost 0 bases, and 10 bases lay between the germline ends. The germline V gene encodes CDR1 LGHNT and CDR2 FRNRAP. The CDR3 loop is CASGLGQVSSGNTIYF. The CDR3 coding sequence is TGTGCTAGTGGTTTGGGACAGGTCAGCTCTGGAAACACCATATATTTT.

This chain joins TRBV5-3 and TRBJ1-2, with 7 nucleotides matching TRBD1. TRBV5-3 has ORF status, its function being uncertain. The J segment lost 7 bases and the V segment lost 1 base, leaving 22 bases of the junction unmatched. The CDR3 totals 19 residues. The CDR3 bases are TGTGCCAGAAGCTTGATCCCGAGGGGGCTGGGTCCCACCGTGTGTGGCTACACCTTC. Its protein is CARSLIPRGLGPTVCGYTF.

The chain has TRBV5-1 and TRBJ2-2; TRBD1 aligns across 10 bases. Per germline, CDR1 SGHRS and CDR2 YFSETQ. The CDR3 runs to 17 residues. The V and J ends lost 1 base and 6 bases, in that order; junction bases with no gene match: 9. CDR3 sequence: CASSLFTGTGAPGELFF. The CDR3 DNA is TGCGCCAGCAGCTTGTTCACCGGGACAGGGGCCCCCGGGGAGCTGTTTTTT.

This clone has only one observation. This chain joins TRBV5-6 and TRBJ2-7; a weak D match, TRBD2 (6 bases). Germline CDR1 reads SGHDT; CDR2 reads YYEEEE. The V gene lost 4 bases and the J gene lost 2 bases, with 19 bases spanning the gap. The length of the CDR3 is 16 residues. The CDR3 region has the DNA TGTGCCAGCAGCCCCCAAACGGGAGACGGAGCCTACGAGCAGTACTTC. This encodes CASSPQTGDGAYEQYF.

This sequence joins TRBV6-1 and TRBJ1-6; tentatively, D is TRBD1 (6 bases). Looked up from germline, CDR1 is MNHNS and CDR2 is SASEGT. The CDR3 extends over 16 amino acids. V dropped 4 bases and J dropped 10 bases, with 20 bases sitting between them. DNA of the CDR3: TGTGCCAGCAGTGCTTCCGGGGGGGGCTCTTCCTCACCCCTCCACTTT. This gives the protein CASSASGGGSSSPLHF.

CDR3 region: CASSFVGQGAKNIQYF. For the CDR3, the DNA is TGTGCCAGCAGTTTCGTCGGACAGGGGGCCAAAAACATTCAGTACTTC. J is TRBJ2-4 and V is TRBV28; 9 nucleotides agree with TRBD1. Germline loops: CDR1 MDHEN, CDR2 SYDVKM. CDR3 length: 16 residues. J was trimmed by 1 base and V by 3 bases; bases with no gene match: 4.

V is TRBV5-1 and J is TRBJ2-3, with TRBD2 identical over 8 bases. With 1 base clipped from V and 2 bases from J, the junction kept 3 bases outside the gene matches. Germline lookup yields CDR1 SGHRS and CDR2 YFSETQ. The CDR3 is made up of 15 amino acids. Here the CDR3 reads CASSLRGGITDTQYF. The CDR3, as DNA: TGCGCCAGCAGCTTGCGGGGGGGTATCACAGATACGCAGTATTTT.

CDR3 residues: CASSLGPNTEAFF. DNA for the CDR3: TGTGCCAGCAGCTTAGGGCCGAACACTGAAGCTTTCTTT. The V and J genes are TRBV11-3 and TRBJ1-1; D unclear. CDR1 is SGHNT, CDR2 YENEEA, per germline. This CDR3 is 13 amino acids long. V lost 1 base, J lost 1 base, and 4 bases lay in between.

The gene calls are TRBV12-5 and TRBJ2-2; D is ambiguous. CDR3 length: 14 amino acids. Germline V CDR1 and CDR2: LGHNT, FRNRAP. V was shortened by 9 bases and J by 0 bases, with 11 bases between the two germline ends. The CDR3 DNA is TGTGCTAGCAACAGAGACGCGAACACCGGGGAGCTGTTTTTT. Its translation: CASNRDANTGELFF.

This chain joins TRBV5-1 and TRBJ2-7, with D possibly TRBD2 on 5 matching bases. CDR1 is SGHRS and CDR2 is YFSETQ in the germline V gene. The CDR3 contains 15 residues. Trimming stripped 1 base from V and 3 bases from J, with 14 bases between. CDR3 in DNA: TGCGCCAGCAGCTTGTACGGGGATGGAGACTACGAGCAGTACTTC. It specifies CASSLYGDGDYEQYF.

The chain is built from TRBV2 and TRBJ1-4; D gene ambiguous. The V end lost 10 bases, the J end lost 2 bases, and 11 bases lay between the germline ends. Germline CDR1 reads SNHLY; CDR2 reads FYNNEI. The CDR3 sequence is 13 residues long. The chain's CDR3 is CATVLNTNEKLFF. In DNA form, the CDR3 reads TGTGCCACCGTACTGAACACTAATGAAAAACTGTTTTTT.

This chain joins TRBV19 and TRBJ2-2; TRBD2 agrees at 7 bases. This CDR3 contains 14 residues. Germline values: CDR1 LNHDA, CDR2 SQIVND (reference sequence). Germline trimming cut 1 base from V and 6 bases from J; bases unmatched to any gene: 2. CDR3 loop: CASSIGGGPGELFF. CDR3 nucleotide sequence: TGTGCCAGTAGTATAGGGGGAGGGCCCGGGGAGCTGTTTTTT.

This chain links TRBV5-1 with TRBJ2-3, with TRBD2 matching 9 bases. The CDR3 extends over 16 amino acids. V lost 3 bases and J lost 4; bases outside the gene matches: 9. CDR1 is SGHRS and CDR2 is YFSETQ in the germline V gene. Here the CDR3 DNA reads TGCGCCAGCAGCTCGGGACTAGCAAGACTCGCAGATACGCAGTATTTT. Translating it yields CASSSGLARLADTQYF.

A few counts support this clone. V usage is TRBV6-6 and J usage is TRBJ2-7; 12 bases are shared with TRBD2. Germline CDR1 MNHNY, CDR2 SVGAGI (reference sequence). There are 16 residues in the CDR3. J was trimmed by 2 bases and V by 0 bases; bases with no gene match: 2. CDR3 DNA sequence: TGTGCCAGCAGTTACTCGACTAGCGGGGGCCCCTACGAGCAGTACTTC. This translates into CASSYSTSGGPYEQYF.

V and J are TRBV27 and TRBJ2-5; D unresolved. V lost 2 bases, J lost 3 bases, and 25 bases lay in between. This CDR3 region has 19 residues. In germline, CDR1 is MNHEY, CDR2 SMNVEV (reference sequence). CDR3 coding DNA: TGTGCCAGCAGTTTACGGTCGTTGCAGATACTTTTACAGAAAGAGACCCAGTACTTC. Translated, it gives CASSLRSLQILLQKETQYF.

The rearrangement joins TRBV6-5 to TRBJ1-2, with D maybe TRBD1 (5 bases). CDR1 MNHEY and CDR2 SVGAGI come from the germline V gene. Deletions cut 7 bases from V and 0 bases from J, with 9 bases between. The CDR3 is made up of 13 amino acids. The DNA of the CDR3 is TGTGCCAGCACGGGGGGGGCTAACTATGGCTACACCTTC. Residues: CASTGGANYGYTF.

V is TRBV10-3 and J is TRBJ1-1, with 8 positions matching TRBD1. The germline V gene has CDR1 ENHRY and CDR2 SYGVKD. This CDR3 contains 16 residues. The V segment lost 0 bases and the J segment 4 bases; nucleotides outside the gene matches: 7. In DNA, the CDR3 is TGTGCCATCAGTGAGTCGTCGCGACAGGGGTCCACTGAAGCTTTCTTT. The encoded protein is CAISESSRQGSTEAFF.

V and J are TRBV7-3 and TRBJ2-7; possible D gene TRBD1, 6 bases. The V end was cut by 1 base, the J end by 5 bases, with 12 bases between. CDR1 and CDR2 (germline): SGHTA, FQGTGA. The CDR3 length is 14 residues. Here the CDR3 reads CASSLSGGIDEQYF. The CDR3 nucleotides are TGTGCCAGCAGCTTAAGTGGGGGCATCGACGAGCAGTACTTC.

In this sample, this clone is medium-sized. V and J are TRBV19 and TRBJ2-7, with a weak D call TRBD2 (6 bases). Germline CDR1 reads LNHDA; CDR2 reads SQIVND (reference sequence). There are 15 residues in the CDR3. V gave up 5 bases and J gave up 1 base, with 15 bases separating them. The CDR3, as DNA: TGTGCCAGTAGTGCCTCTAGTAGCGGATCCTACGAGCAGTACTTC. It encodes CASSASSSGSYEQYF.

The chain combines TRBV29-1 with TRBJ1-6; maybe TRBD1 (5 bases). The germline gives CDR1 SQVTM, CDR2 ANQGSEA. Trimming pared 4 bases from V and 4 bases from J, leaving 11 bases between. The CDR3 runs to 14 residues. The chain's CDR3 is CSVVQGSYNSPLHF. The CDR3 DNA sequence: TGCAGCGTTGTGCAGGGATCGTATAATTCACCCCTCCACTTT. Combining the CDR3 with reference TRBV29-1 and TRBJ1-6 gives the whole variable domain SAVISQKPSRDICQRGTSLTIQCQVDSQVTMMFWYRQQPGQSLTLIATANQGSEATYESGFVIDKFPISRPNLTFSTLTVSNMSPEDSSIYLCSVVQGSYNSPLHFGNGTRLTVT.

The rearrangement links TRBV15 to TRBJ1-1, with a weak D call TRBD1 (5 bases). CDR3 length: 15 residues. The V and J ends lost 0 bases and 1 base respectively, with 9 bases between them. Per the germline V gene, CDR1 is LNHNV and CDR2 is YYDKDF (reference sequence). The DNA for the CDR3 is TGTGCCACCAGCAGAGATTGGGGCGGGAACACTGAAGCTTTCTTT. Its translation: CATSRDWGGNTEAFF.